One TCR beta chain is described in this entry. The data are from a study of blood T cell repertoires in COVID-19. CDR1 and CDR2 from the germline V gene are LNHDA and SQIVND (reference sequence). The CDR3 totals 15 residues. After removal of 9 bases from V and 4 bases from J, the junction contained 12 bases not matched to a gene. As originally analysed: Reference gene primer amplification gave estimated nucleated cell counts. Repertoires were generated with immunoSEQ multiplex PCR, while TCRdb's copy carries only in-frame clones and drops some. The V and J calls and clone size are taken from that table; D and trimming were inferred from the DNA. Of around 28,000 clones in the sample, under 80% are singletons; the top ten hold less than 50%.

The clonotype was recovered from a man between 65 and 85 years old with acute or convalescent COVID-19. The V gene is TRBV19, the J gene TRBJ1-1; 9 bases are a match to TRBD1. Sequenced sample: peripheral blood. CDR3 amino acids: CASARDRDWITEAFF. In DNA, the CDR3 is TGTGCCAGCGCCCGGGACAGGGATTGGATCACTGAAGCTTTCTTT.